Included here is one TCR beta chain sequence, with context. The CDR3 has 16 amino acids. CDR1 is SGHAT, CDR2 FQNNGV, per germline. V was clipped by 5 bases and J by 3 bases, with 16 bases between them. About 30,000 T cell genomes, or about 200 ng DNA, went into the sorted-subset replicate PCRs. TCRdb's copy holds only in-frame clones and misses some; the assay was immunoSEQ multiplex PCR. The table includes around 2.1 million clones, around 95% detected once. This entry belongs to a study of shared clonotypes between healthy human individuals. V is TRBV11-2 and J is TRBJ2-2; tentative D call: TRBD2 (7 bases). Source material: naive CD4+ T cells sorted from blood. Sample subset: CD45RA+ positively selected. This TCR derives from a man younger than 30 in good health. The CDR3 loop reads CASSPWGGTYTGELFF. As DNA, the CDR3 is TGTGCCAGCAGCCCCTGGGGGGGGACATACACCGGGGAGCTGTTTTTT.